This T cell receptor beta chain was observed in a study of PD-1 blockade in mismatch repair-deficient tumors. Profiling relied on immunoSEQ multiplex PCR, and the TCRdb table lists in-frame clones only, not all of them. The sample has tens of thousands of clones, over 70% seen once; the top ten hold 2.6%. The CDR3 is 18 residues long. In germline, CDR1 is SNHLY, CDR2 FYNNEI. V lost 4 bases and J lost 9; bases outside the gene matches: 23. The clonotype comes from an adult with mismatch repair-deficient cancer. V usage is TRBV2 and J usage is TRBJ2-5; 7 bases match TRBD1. The sequences come from peripheral blood, collected 12 weeks after starting pembrolizumab. The DNA for the CDR3 is TGTGCCAGCAGTGTCAAACCTGGACAGGCGCCCGCTTCGGGTGCCCAGTACTTC. This translates into CASSVKPGQAPASGAQYF.